This TCR beta chain was captured by sequencing in a study of cytomegalovirus exposure and HLA in healthy donors. Researchers ran the PCR with 60 Vbeta and 13 Jbeta primers. The protocol was immunoSEQ multiplex PCR, while the TCRdb copy is restricted to in-frame clones and leaves out a portion. Seen in this sample are 150,000 or so clones; the ten most common clones hold 2% to 2.5%. The study, taken as a whole, reports: Common viral pathogens seemed to be connected with several of the most significant clusters, according to a later analysis.

Concerning this clone: The antigen is undetermined.

The CDR3 runs 18 residues. V lost 1 base and J 7 bases, leaving 23 bases between the germline ends. Looked up from germline, CDR1 is LNHDA and CDR2 is SQIVND (reference sequence). Sequencing was performed on PBMCs. This clonotype was obtained from a young man in good health and CMV-seronegative. The gene calls are TRBV19 and TRBJ1-5, with a tentative D call TRBD1 (5 bases). The CDR3 DNA reads as TGTGCCAGTAGTATAGGTACCTGGTCGGGGGAGAGATGGCAGCCCCAGCATTTT. Its protein product is CASSIGTWSGERWQPQHF.